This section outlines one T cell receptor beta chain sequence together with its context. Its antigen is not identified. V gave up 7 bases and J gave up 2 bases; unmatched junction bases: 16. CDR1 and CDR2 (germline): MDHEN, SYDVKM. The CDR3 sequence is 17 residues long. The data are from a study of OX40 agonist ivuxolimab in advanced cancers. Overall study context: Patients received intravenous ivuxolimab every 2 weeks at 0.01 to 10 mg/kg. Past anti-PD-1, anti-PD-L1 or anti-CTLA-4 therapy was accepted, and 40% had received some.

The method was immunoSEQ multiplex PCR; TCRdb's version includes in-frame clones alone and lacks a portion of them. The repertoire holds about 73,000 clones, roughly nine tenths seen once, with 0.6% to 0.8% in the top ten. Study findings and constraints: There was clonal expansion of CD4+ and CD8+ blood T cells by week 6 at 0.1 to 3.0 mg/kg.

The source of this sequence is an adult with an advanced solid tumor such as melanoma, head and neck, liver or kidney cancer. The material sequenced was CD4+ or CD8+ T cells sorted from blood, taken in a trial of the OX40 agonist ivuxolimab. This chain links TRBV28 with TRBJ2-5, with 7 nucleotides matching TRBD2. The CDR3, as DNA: TGTGCCAGCACCCGACCTGGGGGGGGTCGAGGTCAAGAGACCCAGTACTTC. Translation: CASTRPGGGRGQETQYF.